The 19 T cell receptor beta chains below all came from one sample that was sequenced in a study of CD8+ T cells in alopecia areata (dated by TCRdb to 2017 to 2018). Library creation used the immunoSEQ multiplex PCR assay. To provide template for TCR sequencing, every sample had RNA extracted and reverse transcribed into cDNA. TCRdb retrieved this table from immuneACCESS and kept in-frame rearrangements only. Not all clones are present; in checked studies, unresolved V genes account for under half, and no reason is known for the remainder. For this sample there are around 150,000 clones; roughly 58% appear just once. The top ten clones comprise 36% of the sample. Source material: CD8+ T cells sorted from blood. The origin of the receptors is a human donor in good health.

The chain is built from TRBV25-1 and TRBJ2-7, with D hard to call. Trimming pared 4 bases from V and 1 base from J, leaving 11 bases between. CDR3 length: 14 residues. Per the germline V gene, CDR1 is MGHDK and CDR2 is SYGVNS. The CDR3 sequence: CASSVEHTSYEQYF. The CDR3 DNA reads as TGTGCCAGCAGTGTGGAACATACTTCCTACGAGCAGTACTTC.

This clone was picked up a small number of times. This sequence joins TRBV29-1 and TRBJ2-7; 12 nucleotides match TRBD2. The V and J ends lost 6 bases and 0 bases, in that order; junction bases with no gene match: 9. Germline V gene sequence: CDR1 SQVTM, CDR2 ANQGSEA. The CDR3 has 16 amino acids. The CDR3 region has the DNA TGCAGCGTCCTAGCGGGAGGGCGTAGGAGCTCCTACGAGCAGTACTTC. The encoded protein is CSVLAGGRRSSYEQYF.

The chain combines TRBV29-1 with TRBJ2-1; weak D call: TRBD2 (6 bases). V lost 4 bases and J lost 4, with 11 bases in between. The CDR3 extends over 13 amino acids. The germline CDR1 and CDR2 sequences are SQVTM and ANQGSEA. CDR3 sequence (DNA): TGCAGCGTTGGCCCTAGCGCATACAATGAGCAGTTCTTC. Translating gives CSVGPSAYNEQFF.

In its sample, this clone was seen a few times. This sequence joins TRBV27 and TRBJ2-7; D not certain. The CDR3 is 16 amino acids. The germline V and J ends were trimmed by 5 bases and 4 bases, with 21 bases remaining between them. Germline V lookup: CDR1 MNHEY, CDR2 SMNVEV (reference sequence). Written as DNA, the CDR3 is TGTGCCAGCAGTGCCTTGGGGTGGAAGGATGAATACGAGCAGTACTTC. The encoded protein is CASSALGWKDEYEQYF.

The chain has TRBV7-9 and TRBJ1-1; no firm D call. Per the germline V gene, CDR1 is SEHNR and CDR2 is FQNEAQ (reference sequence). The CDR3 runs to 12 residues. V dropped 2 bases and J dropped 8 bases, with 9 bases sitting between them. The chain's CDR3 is CASSLSDREAFF. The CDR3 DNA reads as TGTGCCAGCAGCTTATCTGACCGCGAAGCTTTCTTT.

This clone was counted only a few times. The CDR3 loop is CASSNPDNYGYTF. For the CDR3, the DNA is TGTGCCAGCAGTAACCCCGACAACTATGGCTACACCTTC. The chain uses TRBV28 and TRBJ1-2; D remains unclear. Trimming stripped 5 bases from V and 2 bases from J, with 9 bases between. The CDR3 sequence is 13 residues long. Looked up from germline, CDR1 is MDHEN and CDR2 is SYDVKM.

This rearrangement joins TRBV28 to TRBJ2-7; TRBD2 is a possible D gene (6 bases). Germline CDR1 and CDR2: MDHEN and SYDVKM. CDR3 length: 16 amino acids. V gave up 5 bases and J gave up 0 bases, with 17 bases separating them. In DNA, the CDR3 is TGTGCCAGCAGTGATACGGACTATCCGAGCTCCTACGAGCAGTACTTC. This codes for CASSDTDYPSSYEQYF.

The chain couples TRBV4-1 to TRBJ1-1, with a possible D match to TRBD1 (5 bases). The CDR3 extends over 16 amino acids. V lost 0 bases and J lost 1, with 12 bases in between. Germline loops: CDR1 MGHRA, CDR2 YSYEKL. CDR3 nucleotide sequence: TGCGCCAGCAGCCAAGATATTGGGGACGCGAACACTGAAGCTTTCTTT. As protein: CASSQDIGDANTEAFF.

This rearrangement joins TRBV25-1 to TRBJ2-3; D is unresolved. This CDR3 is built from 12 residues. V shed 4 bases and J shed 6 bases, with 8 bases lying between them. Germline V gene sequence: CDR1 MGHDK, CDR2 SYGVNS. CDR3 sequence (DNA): TGTGCCAGCAGTGTTAGTCCGGATACGCAGTATTTT. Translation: CASSVSPDTQYF.

The CDR3 sequence: CASSLVGDKKQETQYF. The CDR3 DNA follows: TGTGCCAGCAGCTTAGTGGGGGACAAAAAACAAGAGACCCAGTACTTC. The chain uses TRBV7-9 and TRBJ2-5; a possible D gene is TRBD1 (6 bases). CDR3 length equals 16 residues. CDR1 and CDR2 (germline): SEHNR, FQNEAQ (reference sequence). Deletions cut 1 base from V and 2 bases from J, with 14 bases between.

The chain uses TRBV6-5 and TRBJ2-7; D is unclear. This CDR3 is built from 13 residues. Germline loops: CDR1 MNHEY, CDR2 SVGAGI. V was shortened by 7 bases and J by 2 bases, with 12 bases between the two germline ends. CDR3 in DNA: TGTGCCAGCACGAACAGTATCACCTACGAGCAGTACTTC. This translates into CASTNSITYEQYF.

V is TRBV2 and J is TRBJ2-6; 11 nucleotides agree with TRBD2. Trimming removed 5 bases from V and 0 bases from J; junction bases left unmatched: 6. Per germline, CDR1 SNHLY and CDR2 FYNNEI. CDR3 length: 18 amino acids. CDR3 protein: CASSTGLAEDSGANVLTF. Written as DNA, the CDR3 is TGTGCCAGCAGTACGGGACTAGCGGAAGACTCTGGGGCCAACGTCCTGACTTTC.

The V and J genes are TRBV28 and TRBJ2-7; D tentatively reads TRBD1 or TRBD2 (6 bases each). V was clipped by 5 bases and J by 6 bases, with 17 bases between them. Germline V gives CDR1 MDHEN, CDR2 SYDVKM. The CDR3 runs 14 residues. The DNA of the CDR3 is TGTGCCAGCAGTGACGTACCGGGGGCTTTCGAGCAGTACTTC. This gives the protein CASSDVPGAFEQYF. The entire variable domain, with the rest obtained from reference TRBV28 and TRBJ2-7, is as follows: DVKVTQSSRYLVKRTGEKVFLECVQDMDHENMFWYRQDPGLGLRLIYFSYDVKMKEKGDIPEGYSVSREKKERFSLILESASTNQTSMYLCASSDVPGAFEQYFGPGTRLTVT.

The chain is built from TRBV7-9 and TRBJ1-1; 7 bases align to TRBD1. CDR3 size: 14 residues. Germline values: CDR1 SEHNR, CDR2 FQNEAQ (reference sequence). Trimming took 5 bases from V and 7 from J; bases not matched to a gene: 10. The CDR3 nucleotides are TGTGCCAGCAGCCGACCGGGACAGCCTTTTGAAGCTTTCTTT. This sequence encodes CASSRPGQPFEAFF.

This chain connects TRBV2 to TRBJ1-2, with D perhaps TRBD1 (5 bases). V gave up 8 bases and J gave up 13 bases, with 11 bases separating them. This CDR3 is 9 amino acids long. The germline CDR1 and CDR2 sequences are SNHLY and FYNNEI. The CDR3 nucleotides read TGTGCCAGCCCGGGGACGGTCACCTTC. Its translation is CASPGTVTF.

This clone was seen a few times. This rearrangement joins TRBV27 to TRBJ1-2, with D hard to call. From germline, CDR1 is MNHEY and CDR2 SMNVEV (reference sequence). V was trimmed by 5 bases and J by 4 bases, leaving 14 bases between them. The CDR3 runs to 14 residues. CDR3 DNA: TGTGCCAGCAGTAGACTACTGACGGGCTATGGCTACACCTTC. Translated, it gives CASSRLLTGYGYTF.

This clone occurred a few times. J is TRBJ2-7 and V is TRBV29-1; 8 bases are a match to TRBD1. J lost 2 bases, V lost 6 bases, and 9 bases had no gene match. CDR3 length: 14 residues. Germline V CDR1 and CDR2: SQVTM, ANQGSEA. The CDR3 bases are TGCAGCGTCTCTCAGGGGGCCTTAACCTACGAGCAGTACTTC. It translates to CSVSQGALTYEQYF.

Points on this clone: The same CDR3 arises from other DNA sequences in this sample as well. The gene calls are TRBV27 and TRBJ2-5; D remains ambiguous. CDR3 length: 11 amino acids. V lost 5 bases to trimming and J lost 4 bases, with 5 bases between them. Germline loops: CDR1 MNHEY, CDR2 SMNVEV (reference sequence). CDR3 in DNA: TGTGCCAGCAGTCTAGGAGAGACCCAGTACTTC. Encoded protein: CASSLGETQYF.

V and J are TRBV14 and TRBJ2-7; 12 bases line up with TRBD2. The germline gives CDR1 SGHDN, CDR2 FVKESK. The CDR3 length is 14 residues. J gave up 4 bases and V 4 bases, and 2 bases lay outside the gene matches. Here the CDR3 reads CASSRGTSGYEQYF. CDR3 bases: TGTGCCAGCAGCCGCGGGACTAGCGGGTACGAGCAGTACTTC.